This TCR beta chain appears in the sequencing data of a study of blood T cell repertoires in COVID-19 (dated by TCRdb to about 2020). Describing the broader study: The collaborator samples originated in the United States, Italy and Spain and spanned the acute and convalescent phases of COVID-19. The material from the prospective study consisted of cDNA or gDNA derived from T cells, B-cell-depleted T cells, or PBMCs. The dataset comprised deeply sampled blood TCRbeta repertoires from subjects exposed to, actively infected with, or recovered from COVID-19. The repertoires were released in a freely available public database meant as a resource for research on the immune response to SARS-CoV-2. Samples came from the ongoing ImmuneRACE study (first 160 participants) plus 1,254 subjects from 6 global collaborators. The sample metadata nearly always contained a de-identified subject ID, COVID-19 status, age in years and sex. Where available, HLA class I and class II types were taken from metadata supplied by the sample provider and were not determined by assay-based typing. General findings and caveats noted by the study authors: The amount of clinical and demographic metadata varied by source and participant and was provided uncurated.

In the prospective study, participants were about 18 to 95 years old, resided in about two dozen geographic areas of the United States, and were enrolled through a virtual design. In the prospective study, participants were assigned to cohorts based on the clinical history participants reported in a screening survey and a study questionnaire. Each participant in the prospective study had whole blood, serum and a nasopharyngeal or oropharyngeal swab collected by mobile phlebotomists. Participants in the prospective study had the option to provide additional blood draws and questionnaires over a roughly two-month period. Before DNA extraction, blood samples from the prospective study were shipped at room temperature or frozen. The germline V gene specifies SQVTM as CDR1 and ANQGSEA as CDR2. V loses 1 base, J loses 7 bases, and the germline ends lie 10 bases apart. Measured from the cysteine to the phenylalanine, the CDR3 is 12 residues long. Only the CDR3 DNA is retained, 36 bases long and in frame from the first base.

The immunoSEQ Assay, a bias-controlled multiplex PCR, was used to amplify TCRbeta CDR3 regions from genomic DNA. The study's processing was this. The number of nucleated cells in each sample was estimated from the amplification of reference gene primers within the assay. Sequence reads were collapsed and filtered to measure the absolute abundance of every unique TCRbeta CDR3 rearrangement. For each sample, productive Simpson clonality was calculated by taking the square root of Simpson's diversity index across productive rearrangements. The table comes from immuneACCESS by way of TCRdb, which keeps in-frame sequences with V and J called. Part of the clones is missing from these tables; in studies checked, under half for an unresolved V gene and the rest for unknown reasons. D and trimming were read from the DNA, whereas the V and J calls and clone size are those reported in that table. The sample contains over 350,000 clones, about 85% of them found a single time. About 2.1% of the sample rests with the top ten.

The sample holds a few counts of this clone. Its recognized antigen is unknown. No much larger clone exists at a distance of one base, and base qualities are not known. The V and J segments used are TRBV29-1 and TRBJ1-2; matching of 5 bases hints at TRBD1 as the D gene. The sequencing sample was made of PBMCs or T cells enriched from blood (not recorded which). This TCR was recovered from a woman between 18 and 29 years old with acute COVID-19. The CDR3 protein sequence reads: CSVEVDSPGYTF. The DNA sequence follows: TGCAGCGTTGAAGTCGACAGCCCTGGCTACACCTTC.